Here is one TCR beta chain with its context. Its recognized antigen is unknown. Per-base quality was not reported, and no clone a single base away is much larger than it. Genomic DNA served as template for TCR beta VDJ combination and CDR3 sequence profiling. TCR repertoire sequencing was run on an Illumina HiSeq 2000. The study's own analysis went as follows. TRBV/TRBJ rearrangement plots, CDR3 size and DJ length profiles, and Simpson's diversity index were used to assess repertoires. Whichever DNA sequence was most abundant in the deep sequencing data was defined as the immunodominant clone. CDR3 amino acid sequences were screened for sharing across subjects and compared with published repertoires and the VDJdb database. TCRdb passed the public sequencing reads through fastp at Q25 and MiXCR, retaining productive beta sequences. Each entry merges the rows of one CDR3 protein and shows their most common DNA and genes. TCRdb, not the authors, supplied the V and J calls. The sample table holds about 130,000 distinct CDR3 sequences, of which more than 40% were seen once. The ten largest make up 2% to 3% of the sample.

In this study, sorted CD4+ and CD8+ T cells from the blood of healthy subjects and of severe aplastic anemia patients had their TCR repertoires deep-sequenced. Ficoll-Paque density gradient centrifugation was used to isolate peripheral blood mononuclear cells. Before DNA extraction, CD4+ and CD8+ T cells were sorted by FACS or by magnetic beads. CDR1 and CDR2 were assigned from the germline V gene as MGHRA and YSYEKL. The CDR3 contains 14 residues, cysteine and phenylalanine counted. Solely the CDR3 DNA is kept, with 42 bases framed from the first base. V lost 6 bases and J lost 6 bases, and the count of bases not matched to a germline gene is 8. These data come from a study of CD8+CD57+ T cells in acquired aplastic anemia (dated 2018 in TCRdb). In the study overall: DNA extracted from sorted CD4+ and CD8+ cells had a mean of roughly 3.4 ug, with a range of 0.2 to 27.4 ug. For healthy donor samples, the average read count was about 9.9 million for CD4+ cells and fewer than 14 million for CD8+ cells.

The paper's findings and limits, for the study overall: No significant difference in CD8+ Simpson's diversity was found between patients and healthy controls (P=0.060). Although 25 to 30 CD8+ CDR3 sequences were shared by patients and controls, these sequences appeared highly expressed in patients and within the immunodominant clones of patients.

This receptor chain uses TRBV4-1 and TRBJ2-7; 10 of the junction bases match TRBD1. The specimen was sorted CD4+, CD8+, or CD8+CD57+ T cells (not recorded which) from PBMCs. This TCR came from a human donor in good health, serving as a control. The CDR3 reads as follows: CASSRGTGVFEQYF. The DNA sequence reads TGCGCCAGCAGTCGGGGGACAGGGGTATTCGAGCAGTACTTC.